This entry features one T cell receptor beta chain sequence. The germline CDR1 and CDR2 sequences are LNHDA and SQIVND (reference sequence). CDR3 length: 13 amino acids. Trimming shortened V by 4 bases and J by 4 bases, and 10 bases separated the two germline ends. TCRdb keeps only in-frame clones here, not all; method: immunoSEQ multiplex PCR. The sample records about 83,000 clones, around nine tenths being singletons. The source of the sample is a study of blood T cell repertoires in COVID-19. Study context: Sites in the United States, Italy and Spain provided acute and convalescent COVID-19 samples.

The specimen sequenced was peripheral blood. V gene TRBV19 combines with J gene TRBJ1-1, with no clear D. The sequence derives from an elderly man with active or convalescent COVID-19. The CDR3, as DNA: TGTGCCAGTAGTAGAGGGCGGGCCACTGAAGCTTTCTTT. It encodes CASSRGRATEAFF.